These 29 T cell receptor beta chains share one sample of origin, sequenced in a study of T cell repertoires in cytomegalovirus infection. TCRdb analysed the reads with MiXCR anew, one entry per CDR3 protein. Of some 920,000 distinct CDR3 sequences listed, around 32% are singletons. Antigens of these TCRs are unknown. This sample comprised cultured CD8+ T cells from PBMCs, obtained from culture after CMV antigen stimulation. Source of these receptors: a human donor in good health (CMV status not recorded). Some clones in this sample may be carry-over from other donors' samples.

This clonotype was seen many times. This chain uses TRBV12-3 or TRBV12-4 with TRBJ2-2; 7 nucleotides align to TRBD2. The CDR3 is 15 residues long. V shed 7 bases and J 6 bases; nucleotides not matched to a gene: 11. Written as DNA, the CDR3 is TGTGCCAGCAAGGCCTCTGGCGGGAGTGCCGGGGAGCTGTTTTTT. It encodes CASKASGGSAGELFF.

A few counts support this clonotype. V is TRBV7-9 and J is TRBJ1-2, with a tentative D call TRBD1 (6 bases). Germline CDR1 and CDR2: SEHNR and FQNEAQ (reference sequence). Trimming took off 4 bases at V and 4 bases at J, with 10 bases between the two ends. There are 13 residues in the CDR3. This CDR3 is CASSSQGRYGYTF. CDR3 bases: TGTGCCAGCAGCTCACAGGGACGCTATGGCTACACCTTC.

The V call is TRBV5-1, the J call TRBJ1-2; D ambiguous. In germline, CDR1 is SGHRS, CDR2 YFSETQ. V gave up 0 bases and J gave up 4 bases, with 10 bases separating them. The CDR3 extends over 14 amino acids. The CDR3 coding sequence is TGCGCCAGCAGCTTGGCCCAGGCAACCTATGGCTACACCTTC. Amino acids: CASSLAQATYGYTF.

V usage is TRBV19 and J usage is TRBJ2-7; no definite D call. The CDR3 runs to 13 residues. Germline V gene sequence: CDR1 LNHDA, CDR2 SQIVND (reference sequence). V was shortened by 3 bases and J by 4 bases, with 10 bases between the two germline ends. CDR3 sequence: CASSMSSIYEQYF. CDR3 DNA sequence: TGTGCCAGTAGTATGAGTTCGATATACGAGCAGTACTTC.

V gene TRBV6-6 combines with J gene TRBJ1-1, with TRBD1 as a possible D gene (5 bases). Trimming pared 0 bases from V and 8 bases from J, leaving 10 bases between. CDR3 length equals 13 residues. The germline CDR1 and CDR2 sequences are MNHNY and SVGAGI (reference sequence). The CDR3 DNA follows: TGTGCCAGCAGTTACTCACTAGGGGTAGAAGCTTTCTTT. This codes for CASSYSLGVEAFF.

This clonotype has a handful of counts. The genes are TRBV23-1 and TRBJ2-7, with D perhaps TRBD1 or TRBD2 (5 bases each). TRBV23-1 is an ORF, and what it does is uncertain. With 0 bases removed from V and 4 bases from J, the gap between germline ends came to 25 bases. The CDR3 runs 19 residues. This chain's CDR3 is CASSQSTAGCIGDQYEQYV. As DNA, the CDR3 is TGCGCCAGCAGTCAATCGACCGCCGGTTGCATCGGGGACCAGTACGAGCAGTACGTC.

This clonotype has a handful of counts. The limits of the CDR3 on the DNA are not certain, so only TCRdb's listed CDR3 is given. This chain's CDR3 is CASSFLWGVDEAGYTF. The rearrangement links TRBV7-9 to TRBJ1-2. CDR1 and CDR2 from the germline V gene are SEHNR and FQNEAQ (reference sequence). Both ends counted, the CDR3 spans 16 residues.

Only a few counts were recorded for this clonotype. J is TRBJ2-5 and V is TRBV7-9, with D uncertain. The CDR3 extends over 14 amino acids. With 1 base removed from V and 2 bases from J, the gap between germline ends came to 8 bases. Germline CDR1 SEHNR, CDR2 FQNEAQ (reference sequence). Here the CDR3 reads CASSLELRQETQYF. CDR3 sequence (DNA): TGTGCCAGCAGCTTAGAGCTTAGACAAGAGACCCAGTACTTC.

This clonotype was seen at least ten times. The rearrangement joins TRBV6-2 or TRBV6-3 to TRBJ1-5; 7 bases are shared with TRBD1. Trimming removed 3 bases from V and 4 bases from J; junction bases left unmatched: 6. This CDR3 spans 15 amino acids. Looked up from germline, CDR1 is MNHEY and CDR2 is SVGEGT. CDR3 in DNA: TGTGCCAGCAGTTATTACAGGGGAAAGAATCAGCCCCAGCATTTT. Protein: CASSYYRGKNQPQHF.

This clonotype has ten or more counts. V is TRBV20-1 and J is TRBJ2-3; 9 bases match TRBD1. Germline CDR1 DFQATT, CDR2 SNEGSKA (reference sequence). V lost 0 bases, J lost 1 base, and 2 bases stayed unmatched. The CDR3 totals 15 residues. For the CDR3, the DNA is TGCAGTGCTAGAGATTGGGACAGGGGCACAGATACGCAGTATTTT. Amino acids: CSARDWDRGTDTQYF.

This rearrangement joins TRBV15 to TRBJ2-1; unclear D gene. Germline V lookup: CDR1 LNHNV, CDR2 YYDKDF (reference sequence). CDR3 length: 11 amino acids. Trimming left V 7 bases short and J 8 bases short, with 9 bases between. CDR3: CATKEVHEQFF. For the CDR3, the DNA is TGTGCCACCAAAGAGGTTCATGAGCAGTTCTTC.

This chain connects TRBV20-1 to TRBJ1-2, with D possibly being TRBD1 (6 bases). Germline loops: CDR1 DFQATT, CDR2 SNEGSKA (reference sequence). This CDR3 spans 12 amino acids. Trimming pared 7 bases from V and 8 bases from J, leaving 17 bases between. Here the CDR3 DNA reads TGCAGTGTAAGGCGGGGGCCGCTGGGCTACACCTTC. Protein: CSVRRGPLGYTF.

This clonotype was seen a few times. V and J are TRBV6-5 and TRBJ1-1; maybe TRBD1 (5 bases). Germline CDR1 reads MNHEY; CDR2 reads SVGAGI. There are 18 residues in the CDR3. V lost 3 bases and J 3 bases, leaving 23 bases between the germline ends. CDR3 residues: CASSYFWDGLDQYTEAFF. CDR3 nucleotide sequence: TGTGCCAGCAGTTATTTCTGGGACGGCCTCGACCAATACACTGAAGCTTTCTTT.

This clonotype has just a few counts. V and J are TRBV2 and TRBJ2-5; D call uncertain. CDR1 is SNHLY and CDR2 is FYNNEI in the germline V gene. V lost 3 bases to trimming and J lost 1 base, with 9 bases between them. There are 14 residues in the CDR3. CDR3 loop: CASSDVVFQETQYF. The CDR3 coding sequence is TGTGCCAGCAGTGACGTGGTTTTCCAAGAGACCCAGTACTTC.

The chain combines TRBV18 with TRBJ2-4; 8 bases fit TRBD1. V shed 2 bases, J shed 8 bases, and the junction held 11 bases outside the gene matches. Germline V gives CDR1 KGHSH, CDR2 LQKENI. The CDR3 runs 16 residues. CDR3 in DNA: TGTGCCAGCTCACCAGAGCTTCTCAAGGACAGGGACATTCAGTACTTC. Encoded protein: CASSPELLKDRDIQYF. Using reference TRBV18 and TRBJ2-4 for the parts outside the CDR3, the full variable domain is NAGVMQNPRHLVRRRGQEARLRCSPMKGHSHVYWYRQLPEEGLKFMVYLQKENIIDESGMPKERFSAEFPKEGPSILRIQQVVRGDSAAYFCASSPELLKDRDIQYFGAGTRLSVL.

This clonotype came up many times. The chain is built from TRBV7-8 and TRBJ2-6; the match to TRBD1 covers 8 bases. CDR3 length equals 18 residues. The junction had 9 bases not matched to a gene; V was cut back by 5 bases and J by 0 bases. Germline V gene data show CDR1 as SGHVS and CDR2 as FQNEAQ. The CDR3 sequence: CASSRSGQETSGANVLTF. The CDR3 DNA follows: TGTGCCAGCAGCCGTTCGGGACAGGAAACCTCTGGGGCCAACGTCCTGACTTTC.

V usage is TRBV4-2 and J usage is TRBJ1-5, with D possibly being TRBD1 (6 bases). V lost 0 bases, J lost 7 bases, and 13 bases lay in between. The CDR3 spans 15 residues. Germline CDR1 LGHNA, CDR2 YNFKEQ. CDR3 coding DNA: TGTGCCAGCAGCCAAGAGAAAGGGGGACGGCAGCCCCAGCATTTT. Translating it yields CASSQEKGGRQPQHF.

This clonotype was observed once. The chain has TRBV14 and TRBJ2-5; no definite D call. The germline gives CDR1 SGHDN, CDR2 FVKESK. CDR3 size: 14 residues. V shed 2 bases and J shed 2 bases, with 9 bases lying between them. The CDR3, as DNA: TGTGCCAGCAGCCAATGTGGGCAACAAGAGACCCAGTACTTC. This sequence encodes CASSQCGQQETQYF.

V is TRBV28 and J is TRBJ1-5; D is possibly TRBD1 (5 bases). Trimming took 8 bases from V and 2 from J, leaving 13 bases between them. The CDR3 runs 14 residues. The germline gives CDR1 MDHEN, CDR2 SYDVKM. The CDR3 loop is CASETDLGNQPQHF. The CDR3 region has the DNA TGTGCCAGCGAGACAGATCTTGGCAATCAGCCCCAGCATTTT.

This sequence joins TRBV7-2 and TRBJ2-7; TRBD1 or TRBD2 may be the D gene (5 bases each). This CDR3 has 13 amino acids. Germline CDR1 reads SGHTA; CDR2 reads FQGNSA. Deletions cut 5 bases from V and 9 bases from J, with 17 bases between. CDR3 in amino acids: CASSPRDGWGQYF. In DNA, the CDR3 is TGTGCCAGCAGCCCCCGGGACGGCTGGGGGCAGTACTTC.

The chain joins TRBV9 to TRBJ1-3; D gene ambiguous. The length of the CDR3 is 17 residues. The V gene lost 4 bases and the J gene lost 0 bases, with 17 bases spanning the gap. Germline lookup yields CDR1 SGDLS and CDR2 YYNGEE. In nucleotides, the CDR3 is TGTGCCAGCAGCTCAGCCCCGTCGAGGGCCTCTGGAAACACCATATATTTT. Translating gives CASSSAPSRASGNTIYF.

In this sample, this clonotype turned up a few times. This rearrangement joins TRBV6-2 or TRBV6-3 to TRBJ2-1; TRBD2 aligns across 12 bases. CDR3 size: 15 residues. The germline V gene encodes CDR1 MNHEY and CDR2 SVGEGT. The trim removed 6 bases at V and 8 bases at J, leaving 8 bases unmatched. CDR3 in amino acids: CASRASSGGAYEQFF. CDR3 coding DNA: TGTGCCAGCAGGGCGTCTAGCGGGGGGGCCTATGAGCAGTTCTTC.

The genes are TRBV10-1 and TRBJ2-1; 10 bases agree with TRBD2. The germline V gene has CDR1 WNHNN and CDR2 SYGVQD (reference sequence). J was trimmed by 2 bases and V by 4 bases; bases with no gene match: 5. There are 16 residues in the CDR3. CDR3 DNA sequence: TGCGCCAGCAGTGCCTCCGGGACTAGCGCCTACAATGAGCAGTTCTTC. Protein sequence: CASSASGTSAYNEQFF.

This clonotype was picked up a small number of times. The chain has TRBV19 and TRBJ2-1, with D unresolved. Germline loops: CDR1 LNHDA, CDR2 SQIVND (reference sequence). Trimming left V 4 bases short and J 3 bases short, with 10 bases between. The CDR3 covers 14 residues. The CDR3 coding sequence is TGTGCCAGTAGTACCCAGAGGCTCTACAATGAGCAGTTCTTC. Translation gives CASSTQRLYNEQFF.

The table lists this clonotype with a few counts. The rearrangement uses TRBV6-6 and TRBJ2-3; unclear D gene. There are 14 residues in the CDR3. V shed 2 bases and J shed 6 bases, with 12 bases lying between them. Germline loops: CDR1 MNHNY, CDR2 SVGAGI (reference sequence). CDR3 in amino acids: CASSYTEVADTQYF. The DNA of the CDR3 is TGTGCCAGCAGTTACACCGAAGTGGCGGATACGCAGTATTTT.

The genes are TRBV10-3 and TRBJ1-2; TRBD1 matches at 7 bases. The CDR3 extends over 13 amino acids. V trimming: 6 bases; J trimming: 8 bases; junction bases outside the gene matches: 9. The germline gives CDR1 ENHRY, CDR2 SYGVKD. The CDR3 loop reads CAIRNRQGWGYTF. The CDR3 nucleotides read TGTGCCATCAGGAATCGACAGGGATGGGGCTACACCTTC.

V gene TRBV6-6 combines with J gene TRBJ2-3; maybe TRBD1 (6 bases). CDR1 MNHNY and CDR2 SVGAGI come from the germline V gene (reference sequence). Trimming pared 4 bases from V and 6 bases from J, leaving 11 bases between. This CDR3 region has 13 residues. As DNA, the CDR3 is TGTGCCAGCAGTTTTCAGGGGTTGGATACGCAGTATTTT. Its translation is CASSFQGLDTQYF.

V is TRBV6-6 and J is TRBJ2-1, with D possibly matching TRBD1 (5 bases). V dropped 2 bases and J dropped 8 bases, with 7 bases sitting between them. From germline, CDR1 is MNHNY and CDR2 SVGAGI (reference sequence). The CDR3 spans 12 residues. DNA of the CDR3: TGTGCCAGCAGTTACCCCAGGGATGAGCAGTTCTTC. It translates to CASSYPRDEQFF.

The J gene is TRBJ2-1, the V gene TRBV10-3; 7 bases fit TRBD2. Germline CDR1 ENHRY, CDR2 SYGVKD. The CDR3 totals 16 residues. V shed 10 bases, J shed 8 bases, and the junction held 20 bases outside the gene matches. CDR3 residues: CATAGGWGGKKDEQFF. CDR3 coding DNA: TGTGCCACCGCTGGAGGGTGGGGGGGAAAGAAGGATGAGCAGTTCTTC.